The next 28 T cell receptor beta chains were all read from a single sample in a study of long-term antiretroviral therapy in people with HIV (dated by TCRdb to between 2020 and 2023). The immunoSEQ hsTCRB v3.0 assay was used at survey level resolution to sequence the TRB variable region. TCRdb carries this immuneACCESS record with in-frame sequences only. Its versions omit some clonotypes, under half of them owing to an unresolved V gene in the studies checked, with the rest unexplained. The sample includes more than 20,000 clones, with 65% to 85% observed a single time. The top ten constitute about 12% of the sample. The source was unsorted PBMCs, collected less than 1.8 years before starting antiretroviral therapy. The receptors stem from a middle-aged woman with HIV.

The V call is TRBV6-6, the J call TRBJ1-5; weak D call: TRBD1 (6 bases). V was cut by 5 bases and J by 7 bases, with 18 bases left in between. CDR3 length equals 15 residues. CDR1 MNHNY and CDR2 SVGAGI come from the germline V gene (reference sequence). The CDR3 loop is CASSTSDSLGQPQHF. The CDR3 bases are TGTGCCAGCAGTACCTCGGACAGCCTTGGACAGCCCCAGCATTTT.

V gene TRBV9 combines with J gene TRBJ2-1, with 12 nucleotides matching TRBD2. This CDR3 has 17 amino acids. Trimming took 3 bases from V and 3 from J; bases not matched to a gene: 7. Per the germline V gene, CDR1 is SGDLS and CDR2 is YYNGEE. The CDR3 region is CASSARLAGADYNEQFF. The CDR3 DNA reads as TGTGCCAGCAGCGCCAGACTAGCGGGAGCCGACTACAATGAGCAGTTCTTC.

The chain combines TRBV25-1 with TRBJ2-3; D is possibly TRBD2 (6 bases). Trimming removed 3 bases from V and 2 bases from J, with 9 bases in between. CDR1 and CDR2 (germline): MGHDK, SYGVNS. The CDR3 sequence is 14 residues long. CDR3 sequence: CASSERGYTDTQYF. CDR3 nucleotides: TGTGCCAGCAGTGAGCGGGGTTACACAGATACGCAGTATTTT.

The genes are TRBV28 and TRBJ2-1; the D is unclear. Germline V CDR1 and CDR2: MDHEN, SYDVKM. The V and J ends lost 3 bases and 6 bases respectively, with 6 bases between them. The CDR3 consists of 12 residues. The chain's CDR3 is CASSFTLNEQFF. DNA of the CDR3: TGTGCCAGCAGTTTCACCCTCAATGAGCAGTTCTTC.

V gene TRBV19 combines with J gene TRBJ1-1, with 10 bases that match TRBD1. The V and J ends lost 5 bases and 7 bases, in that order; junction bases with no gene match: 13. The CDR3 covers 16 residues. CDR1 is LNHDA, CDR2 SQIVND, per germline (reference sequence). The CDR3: CASSATTGGLFNEAFF. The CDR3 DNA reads TGTGCCAGTAGTGCCACGACAGGGGGCTTATTTAATGAAGCTTTCTTT.

The CDR3 loop reads CASSLGRSDTQYF. In DNA, the CDR3 is TGTGCCAGCAGCTTAGGACGGTCGGATACGCAGTATTTT. V is TRBV7-9 and J is TRBJ2-3; D remains ambiguous. Per germline, CDR1 SEHNR and CDR2 FQNEAQ (reference sequence). The length of the CDR3 is 13 residues. Trimming took off 1 base at V and 6 bases at J, with 8 bases between the two ends.

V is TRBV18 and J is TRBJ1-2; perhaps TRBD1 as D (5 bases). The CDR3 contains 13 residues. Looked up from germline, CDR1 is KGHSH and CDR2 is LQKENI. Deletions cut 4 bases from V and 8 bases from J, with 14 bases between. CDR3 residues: CASSLPAGSGYTF. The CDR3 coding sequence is TGTGCCAGCTCACTCCCGGCAGGGAGCGGCTACACCTTC.

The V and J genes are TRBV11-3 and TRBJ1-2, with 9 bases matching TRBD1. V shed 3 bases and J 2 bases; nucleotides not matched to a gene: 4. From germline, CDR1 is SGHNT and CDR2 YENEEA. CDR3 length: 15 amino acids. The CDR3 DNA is TGTGCCAGCAGCTTGCCTGGACAGGGGAACTATGGCTACACCTTC. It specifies CASSLPGQGNYGYTF.

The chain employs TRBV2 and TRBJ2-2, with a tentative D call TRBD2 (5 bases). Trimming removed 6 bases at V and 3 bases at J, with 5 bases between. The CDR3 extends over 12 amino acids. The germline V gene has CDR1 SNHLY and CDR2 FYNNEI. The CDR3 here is CASRGDTGELFF. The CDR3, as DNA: TGTGCCAGCAGGGGAGACACCGGGGAGCTGTTTTTT.

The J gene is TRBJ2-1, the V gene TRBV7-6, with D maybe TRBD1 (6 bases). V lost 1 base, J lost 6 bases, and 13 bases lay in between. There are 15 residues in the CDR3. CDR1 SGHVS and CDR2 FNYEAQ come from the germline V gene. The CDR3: CASSLGQGSGNEQFF. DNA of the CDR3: TGTGCCAGCAGCTTAGGCCAGGGGAGTGGCAATGAGCAGTTCTTC.

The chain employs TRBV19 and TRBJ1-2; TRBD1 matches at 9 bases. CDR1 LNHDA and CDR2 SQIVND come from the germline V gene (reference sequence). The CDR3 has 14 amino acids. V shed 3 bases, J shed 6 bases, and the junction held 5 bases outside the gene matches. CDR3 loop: CASSMTGGRNGYTF. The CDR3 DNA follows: TGTGCCAGTAGTATGACAGGGGGTAGGAATGGCTACACCTTC.

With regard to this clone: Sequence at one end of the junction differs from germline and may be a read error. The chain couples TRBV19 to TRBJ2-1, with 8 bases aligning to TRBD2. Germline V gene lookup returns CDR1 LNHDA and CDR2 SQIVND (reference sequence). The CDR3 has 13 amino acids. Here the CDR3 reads CACRAGGYNEQFF. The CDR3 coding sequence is TGTGCCTGTAGGGCGGGAGGTTACAATGAGCAGTTCTTC. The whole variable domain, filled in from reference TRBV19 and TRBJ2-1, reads DGGITQSPKYLFRKEGQNVTLSCEQNLNHDAMYWYRQDPGQGLRLIYYSQIVNDFQKGDIAEGYSVSREKKESFPLTVTSAQKNPTAFYLCACRAGGYNEQFFGPGTRLTVL.

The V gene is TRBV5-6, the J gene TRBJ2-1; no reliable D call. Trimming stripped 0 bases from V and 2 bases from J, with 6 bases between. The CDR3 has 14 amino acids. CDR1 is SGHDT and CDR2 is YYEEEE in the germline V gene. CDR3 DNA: TGTGCCAGCAGCTTGGTTGTTGCCTACAATGAGCAGTTCTTC. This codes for CASSLVVAYNEQFF.

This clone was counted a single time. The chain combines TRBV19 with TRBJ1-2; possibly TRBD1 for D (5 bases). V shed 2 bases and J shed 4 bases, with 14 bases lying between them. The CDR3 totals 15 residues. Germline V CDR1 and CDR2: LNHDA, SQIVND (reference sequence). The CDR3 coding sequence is TGTGCCAGTAGTATATTCGGGGCCAACCTCTATGGCTACACCTTC. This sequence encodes CASSIFGANLYGYTF.

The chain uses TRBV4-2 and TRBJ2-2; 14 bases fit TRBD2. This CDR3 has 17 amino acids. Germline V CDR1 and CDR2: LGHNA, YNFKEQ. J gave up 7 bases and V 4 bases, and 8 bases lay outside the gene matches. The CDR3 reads CASSPRTSGGRGGELFF. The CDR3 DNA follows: TGTGCCAGCAGCCCGAGGACTAGCGGGGGGCGAGGCGGGGAGCTGTTTTTT.

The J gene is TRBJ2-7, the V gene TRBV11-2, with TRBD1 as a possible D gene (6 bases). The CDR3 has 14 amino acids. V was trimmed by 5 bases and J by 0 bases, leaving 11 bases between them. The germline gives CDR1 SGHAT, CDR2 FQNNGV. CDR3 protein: CASSLGHHSYEQYF. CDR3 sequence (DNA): TGTGCCAGCAGCCTGGGACACCACTCCTACGAGCAGTACTTC.

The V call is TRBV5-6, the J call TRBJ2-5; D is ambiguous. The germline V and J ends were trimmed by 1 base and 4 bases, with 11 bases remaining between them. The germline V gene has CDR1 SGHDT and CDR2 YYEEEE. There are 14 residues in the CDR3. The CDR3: CASSLNRVAETQYF. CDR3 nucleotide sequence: TGTGCCAGCAGCTTGAACCGGGTAGCAGAGACCCAGTACTTC. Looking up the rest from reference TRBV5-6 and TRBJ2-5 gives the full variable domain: DAGVTQSPTHLIKTRGQQVTLRCSPKSGHDTVSWYQQALGQGPQFIFQYYEEEERQRGNFPDRFSGHQFPNYSSELNVNALLLGDSALYLCASSLNRVAETQYFGPGTRLLVL.

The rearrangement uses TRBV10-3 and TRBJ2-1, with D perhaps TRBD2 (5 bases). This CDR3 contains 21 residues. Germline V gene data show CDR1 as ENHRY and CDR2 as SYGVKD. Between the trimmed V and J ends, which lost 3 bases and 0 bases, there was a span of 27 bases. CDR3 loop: CAISDRVSQRRPTTSYNEQFF. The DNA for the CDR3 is TGTGCCATCAGTGACCGAGTATCCCAGCGGAGACCTACAACCTCCTACAATGAGCAGTTCTTC.

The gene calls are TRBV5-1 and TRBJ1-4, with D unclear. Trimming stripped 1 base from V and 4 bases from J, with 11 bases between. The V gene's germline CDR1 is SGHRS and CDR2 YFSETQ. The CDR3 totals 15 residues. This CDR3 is CASSLMGALNEKLFF. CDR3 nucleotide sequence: TGCGCCAGCAGCTTGATGGGCGCACTTAATGAAAAACTGTTTTTT.

In nucleotides, the CDR3 is TGCGCCAGCAGCCTCCCGGACACATCCAGGGGCGAAAAACTGTTTTTT. Translation gives CASSLPDTSRGEKLFF. V usage is TRBV4-1 and J usage is TRBJ1-4; possible D gene TRBD1, 6 bases. Germline V gene sequence: CDR1 MGHRA, CDR2 YSYEKL. CDR3 size: 16 residues. V shed 4 bases and J shed 8 bases, with 20 bases lying between them.

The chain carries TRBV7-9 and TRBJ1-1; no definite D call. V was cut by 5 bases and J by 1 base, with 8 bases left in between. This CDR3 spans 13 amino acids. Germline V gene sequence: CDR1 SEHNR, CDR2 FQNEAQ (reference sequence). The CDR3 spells CASSISGNTEAFF. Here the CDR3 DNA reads TGTGCCAGCAGCATAAGTGGGAACACTGAAGCTTTCTTT.

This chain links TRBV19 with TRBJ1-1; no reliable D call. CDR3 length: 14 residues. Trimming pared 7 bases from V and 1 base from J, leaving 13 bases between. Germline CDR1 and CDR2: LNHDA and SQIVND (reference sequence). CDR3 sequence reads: CASTLGGPNTEAFF. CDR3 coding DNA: TGTGCCAGTACCCTGGGAGGACCGAACACTGAAGCTTTCTTT. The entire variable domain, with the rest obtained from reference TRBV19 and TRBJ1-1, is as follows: DGGITQSPKYLFRKEGQNVTLSCEQNLNHDAMYWYRQDPGQGLRLIYYSQIVNDFQKGDIAEGYSVSREKKESFPLTVTSAQKNPTAFYLCASTLGGPNTEAFFGQGTRLTVV.

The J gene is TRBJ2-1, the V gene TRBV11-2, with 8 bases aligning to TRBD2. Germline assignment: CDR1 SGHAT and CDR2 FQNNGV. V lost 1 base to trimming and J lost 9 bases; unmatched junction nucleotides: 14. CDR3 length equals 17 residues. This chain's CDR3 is CASSLVGRRSGGIEQFF. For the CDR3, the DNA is TGTGCCAGCAGCTTAGTTGGTCGGAGAAGCGGGGGAATTGAGCAGTTCTTC.

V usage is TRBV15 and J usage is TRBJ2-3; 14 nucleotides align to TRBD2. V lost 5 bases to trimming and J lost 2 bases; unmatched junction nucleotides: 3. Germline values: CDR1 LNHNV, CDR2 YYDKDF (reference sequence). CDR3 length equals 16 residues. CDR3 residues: CATSPGLAGVTDTQYF. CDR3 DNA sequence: TGTGCCACCAGCCCGGGACTAGCGGGGGTCACAGATACGCAGTATTTT.

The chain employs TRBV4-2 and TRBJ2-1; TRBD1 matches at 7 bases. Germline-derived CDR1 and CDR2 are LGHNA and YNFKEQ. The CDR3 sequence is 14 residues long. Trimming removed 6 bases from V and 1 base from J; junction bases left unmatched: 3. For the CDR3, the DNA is TGTGCCAGCAGGACAGGGAAGTCCTACAATGAGCAGTTCTTC. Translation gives CASRTGKSYNEQFF.

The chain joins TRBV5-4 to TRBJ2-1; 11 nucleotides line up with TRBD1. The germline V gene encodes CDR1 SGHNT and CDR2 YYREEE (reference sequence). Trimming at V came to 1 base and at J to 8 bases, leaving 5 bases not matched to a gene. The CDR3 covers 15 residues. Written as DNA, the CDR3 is TGTGCCAGCAGCTTGATGGGACAGGGGGTGTATGAGCAGTTCTTC. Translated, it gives CASSLMGQGVYEQFF.

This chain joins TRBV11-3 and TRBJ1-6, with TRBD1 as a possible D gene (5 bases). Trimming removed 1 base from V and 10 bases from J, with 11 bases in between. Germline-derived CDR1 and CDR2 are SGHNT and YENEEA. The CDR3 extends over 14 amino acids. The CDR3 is CASSLAAGKSPLHF. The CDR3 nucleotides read TGTGCCAGCAGCTTAGCGGCAGGGAAATCACCCCTCCACTTT.

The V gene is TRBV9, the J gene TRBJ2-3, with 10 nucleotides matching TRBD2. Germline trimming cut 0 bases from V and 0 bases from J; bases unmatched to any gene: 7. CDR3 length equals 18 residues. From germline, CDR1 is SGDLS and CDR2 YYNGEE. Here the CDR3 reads CASSVATLAGVSTDTQYF. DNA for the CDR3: TGTGCCAGCAGCGTAGCTACCCTAGCGGGGGTTAGCACAGATACGCAGTATTTT.